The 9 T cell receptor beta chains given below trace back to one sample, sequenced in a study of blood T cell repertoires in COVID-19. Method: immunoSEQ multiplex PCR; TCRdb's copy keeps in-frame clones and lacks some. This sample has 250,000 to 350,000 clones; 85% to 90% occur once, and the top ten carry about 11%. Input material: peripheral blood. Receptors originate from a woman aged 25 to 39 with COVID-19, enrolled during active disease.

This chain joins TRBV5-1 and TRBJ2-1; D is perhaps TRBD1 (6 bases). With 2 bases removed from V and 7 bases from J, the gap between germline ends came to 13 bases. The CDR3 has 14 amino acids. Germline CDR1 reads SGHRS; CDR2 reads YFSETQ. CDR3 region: CASSLRTAFNEQFF. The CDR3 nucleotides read TGCGCCAGCAGCTTACGGACAGCCTTTAATGAGCAGTTCTTC.

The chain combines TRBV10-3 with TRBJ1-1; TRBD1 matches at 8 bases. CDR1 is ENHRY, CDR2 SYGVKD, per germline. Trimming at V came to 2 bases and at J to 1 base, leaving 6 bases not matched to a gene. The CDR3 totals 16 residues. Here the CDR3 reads CAISETTGAGNTEAFF. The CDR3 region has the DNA TGTGCCATCAGTGAGACGACAGGGGCCGGGAACACTGAAGCTTTCTTT.

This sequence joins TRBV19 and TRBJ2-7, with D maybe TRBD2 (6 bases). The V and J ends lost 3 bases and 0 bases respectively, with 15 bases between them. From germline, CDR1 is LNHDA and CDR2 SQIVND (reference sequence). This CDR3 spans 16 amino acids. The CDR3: CASSMSASGRSYEQYF. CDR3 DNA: TGTGCCAGTAGTATGTCCGCGAGCGGGCGCTCCTACGAGCAGTACTTC.

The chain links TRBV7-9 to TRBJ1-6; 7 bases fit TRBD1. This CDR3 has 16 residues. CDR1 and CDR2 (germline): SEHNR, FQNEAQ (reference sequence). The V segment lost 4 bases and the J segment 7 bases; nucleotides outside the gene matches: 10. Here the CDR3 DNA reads TGTGCCAGCAGCTCGGCCCCCACAGGGGTGAATTCACCCCTCCACTTT. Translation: CASSSAPTGVNSPLHF.

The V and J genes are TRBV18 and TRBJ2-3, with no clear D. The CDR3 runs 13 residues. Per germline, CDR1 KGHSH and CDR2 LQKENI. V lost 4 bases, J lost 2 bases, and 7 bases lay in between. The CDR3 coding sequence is TGTGCCAGCTCACGTGTCTACACAGATACGCAGTATTTT. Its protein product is CASSRVYTDTQYF.

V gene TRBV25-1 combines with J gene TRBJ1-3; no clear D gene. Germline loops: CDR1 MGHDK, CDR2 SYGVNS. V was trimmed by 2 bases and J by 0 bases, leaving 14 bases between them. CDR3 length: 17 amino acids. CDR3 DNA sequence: TGTGCCAGCAGTGAAGTGTTAGATTACAGCTCTGGAAACACCATATATTTT. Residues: CASSEVLDYSSGNTIYF. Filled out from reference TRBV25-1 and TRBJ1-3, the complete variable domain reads EADIYQTPRYLVIGTGKKITLECSQTMGHDKMYWYQQDPGMELHLIHYSYGVNSTEKGDLSSESTVSRIRTEHFPLTLESARPSHTSQYLCASSEVLDYSSGNTIYFGEGSWLTVV.

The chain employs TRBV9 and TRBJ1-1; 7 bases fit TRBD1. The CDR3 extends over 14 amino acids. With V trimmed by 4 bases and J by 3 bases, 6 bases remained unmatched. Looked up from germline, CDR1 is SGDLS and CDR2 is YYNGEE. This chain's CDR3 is CASSLRDRYTEAFF. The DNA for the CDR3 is TGTGCCAGCAGCCTCCGGGACAGATACACTGAAGCTTTCTTT. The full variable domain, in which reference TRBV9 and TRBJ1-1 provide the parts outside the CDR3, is DSGVTQTPKHLITATGQRVTLRCSPRSGDLSVYWYQQSLDQGLQFLIQYYNGEERAKGNILERFSAQQFPDLHSELNLSSLELGDSALYFCASSLRDRYTEAFFGQGTRLTVV.

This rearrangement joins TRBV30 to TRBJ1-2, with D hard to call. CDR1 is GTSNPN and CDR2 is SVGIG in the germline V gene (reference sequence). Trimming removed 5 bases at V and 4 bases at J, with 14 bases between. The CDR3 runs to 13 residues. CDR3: CAWRREWLYGYTF. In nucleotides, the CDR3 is TGTGCCTGGCGCCGGGAGTGGCTCTATGGCTACACCTTC.

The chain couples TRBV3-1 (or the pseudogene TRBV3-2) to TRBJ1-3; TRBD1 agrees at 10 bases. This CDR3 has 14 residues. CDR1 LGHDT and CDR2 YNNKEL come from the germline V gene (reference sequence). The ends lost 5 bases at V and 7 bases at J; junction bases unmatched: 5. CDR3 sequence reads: CASSTRTGGNTIYF. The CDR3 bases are TGTGCCAGCAGCACTAGGACAGGGGGGAACACCATATATTTT.